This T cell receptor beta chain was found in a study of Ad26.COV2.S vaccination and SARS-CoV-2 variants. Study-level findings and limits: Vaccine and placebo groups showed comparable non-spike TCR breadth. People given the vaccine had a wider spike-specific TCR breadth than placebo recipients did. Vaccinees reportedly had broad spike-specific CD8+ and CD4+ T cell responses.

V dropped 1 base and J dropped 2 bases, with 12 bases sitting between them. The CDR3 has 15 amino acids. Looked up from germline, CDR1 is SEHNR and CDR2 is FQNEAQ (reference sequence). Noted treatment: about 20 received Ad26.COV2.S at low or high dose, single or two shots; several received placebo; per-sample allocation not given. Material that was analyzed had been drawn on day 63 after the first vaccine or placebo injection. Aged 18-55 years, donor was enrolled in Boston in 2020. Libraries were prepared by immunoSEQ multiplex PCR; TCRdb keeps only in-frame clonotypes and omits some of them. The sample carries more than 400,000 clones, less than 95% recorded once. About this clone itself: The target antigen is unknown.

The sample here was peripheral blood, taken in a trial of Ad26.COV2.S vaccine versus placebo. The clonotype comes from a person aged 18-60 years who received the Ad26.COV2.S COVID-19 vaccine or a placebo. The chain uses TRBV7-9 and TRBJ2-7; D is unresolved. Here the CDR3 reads CASSLVAGETYEQYF. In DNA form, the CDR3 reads TGTGCCAGCAGCTTAGTGGCAGGTGAAACCTACGAGCAGTACTTC.